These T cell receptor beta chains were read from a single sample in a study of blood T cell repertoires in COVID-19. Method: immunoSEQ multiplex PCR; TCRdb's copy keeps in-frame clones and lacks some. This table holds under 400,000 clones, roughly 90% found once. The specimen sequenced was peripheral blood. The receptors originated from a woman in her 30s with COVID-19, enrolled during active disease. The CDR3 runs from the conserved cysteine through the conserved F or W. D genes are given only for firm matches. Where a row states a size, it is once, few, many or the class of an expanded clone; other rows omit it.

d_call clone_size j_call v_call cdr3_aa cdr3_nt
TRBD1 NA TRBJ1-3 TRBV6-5 CASSQQGFSGNTIYF TGTGCCAGCAGTCAACAGGGGTTCTCTGGAAACACCATATATTTT
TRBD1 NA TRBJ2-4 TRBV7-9 CASSLGPGTGLYF TGTGCCAGCAGCTTAGGCCCCGGGACAGGGTTGTACTTC
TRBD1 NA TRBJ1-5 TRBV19 CASSSRRGPSNQPQHF TGTGCCAGTAGTTCTCGCAGGGGGCCGAGCAATCAGCCCCAGCATTTT
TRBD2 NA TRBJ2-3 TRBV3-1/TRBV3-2 CASSPPPAGGPEVRTDTQYF TGTGCCAGCAGCCCGCCTCCAGCGGGAGGGCCCGAGGTGAGAACAGATACGCAGTATTTT
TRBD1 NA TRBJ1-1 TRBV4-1 CASSHGQGRNTEAFF TGCGCCAGCAGCCATGGACAGGGGCGGAACACTGAAGCTTTCTTT
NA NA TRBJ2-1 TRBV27 CASSQGGSSYNEQFF TGTGCCAGCAGCCAAGGGGGTAGCTCCTACAATGAGCAGTTCTTC
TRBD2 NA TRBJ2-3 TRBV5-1 CASSLASGVTDTQYF TGCGCCAGCAGCTTGGCTAGCGGGGTCACAGATACGCAGTATTTT
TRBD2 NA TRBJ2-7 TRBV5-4 CASSYGSGGGYEQYF TGTGCCAGCAGCTATGGGAGCGGGGGGGGGTACGAGCAGTACTTC
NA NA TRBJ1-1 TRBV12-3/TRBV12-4 CASSLKGLSEAFF TGTGCCAGCAGTTTGAAGGGGCTAAGTGAAGCTTTCTTT
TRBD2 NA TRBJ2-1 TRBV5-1 CASSFDLAGGNNEQFF TGCGCCAGCAGCTTTGATCTAGCGGGAGGAAACAATGAGCAGTTCTTC
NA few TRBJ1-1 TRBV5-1 CASSLRFSRGTEAFF TGCGCCAGCAGCCTGCGATTTAGTCGGGGGACTGAAGCTTTCTTT
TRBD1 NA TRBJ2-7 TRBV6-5 CASTLDRGPWEQYF TGTGCCAGCACGCTCGACAGGGGGCCATGGGAGCAGTACTTC
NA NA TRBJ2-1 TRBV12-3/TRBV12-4 CASSLGTINEQFF TGTGCCAGCAGTTTAGGGACTATTAATGAGCAGTTCTTC
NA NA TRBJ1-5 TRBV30 CAWGEGSGSQPQHF TGTGCCTGGGGCGAAGGGAGTGGGAGCCAGCCCCAGCATTTT
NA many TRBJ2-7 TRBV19 CASSIYGEGYEQYF TGTGCCAGTAGTATTTACGGGGAAGGTTACGAGCAGTACTTC
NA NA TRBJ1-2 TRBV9 CASTGANYGYTF TGTGCCAGCACAGGGGCCAACTATGGCTACACCTTC